This is a list of T cell receptor beta chains from one sample in a study of blood T cell repertoires in COVID-19. TCRdb's copy holds only in-frame clones and misses some; the assay was immunoSEQ multiplex PCR. The profile covers around 150,000 clones, with more than 80% appearing a single time and 6% to 7.5% taken by the ten largest. The specimen was peripheral blood. Source of these receptors: a human donor in a cohort sampled during active COVID-19. Both conserved end residues are part of each CDR3. Fields, in order: clone size, V gene, J gene, CDR3 protein. Clone size is not always given. Where it is, it says once, few, many or a class for expanded clones.

NA	TRBV10-3	TRBJ1-1	CAIRGDSRGNTEAFF
NA	TRBV11-2	TRBJ1-6	CASSVTGPENSPLHF
NA	TRBV2	TRBJ2-5	CASRSYRQGARETQYF
NA	TRBV14	TRBJ2-1	CASSQRSGVRDEQFF
few	TRBV5-5	TRBJ1-2	CASSLRGGRERTRYTF
NA	TRBV7-2	TRBJ1-1	CASSLVLGTGNTEAFF
NA	TRBV14	TRBJ1-4	CASSQGFGELFF
NA	TRBV11-2	TRBJ2-3	CASSLDPPGAGGTDTQYF
NA	TRBV7-3	TRBJ2-3	CASSLGGGAGVDTQYF
NA	TRBV5-8	TRBJ2-5	CASSLGLGAETQYF
once	TRBV19	TRBJ2-3	CASNRRASTDTQYF